These 9 T cell receptor beta chains share one sample of origin, sequenced in a study of CD8+ T cells in alopecia areata. RNA, once extracted, was reverse transcribed into cDNA for use as the sequencing template. Produced via immunoSEQ multiplex PCR; TCRdb's table is partial and in-frame only. Among about 92,000 clones listed, roughly 45% were seen once. The treatment was: oral pan-JAK inhibitor, 5-10 mg twice daily. The sample consisted of CD8+ T cells sorted from blood, taken at week 24, from a patient treated with tofacitinib. The receptors originated from a human donor with alopecia areata.

The gene calls are TRBV5-5 and TRBJ2-7; D is possibly TRBD2 (6 bases). The CDR3 has 12 amino acids. Germline CDR1 SGHKS, CDR2 YYEKEE (reference sequence). V was cut by 4 bases and J by 5 bases, with 10 bases left in between. CDR3 residues: CASSHTGDEQYF. CDR3 sequence (DNA): TGTGCCAGCAGCCACACGGGGGACGAGCAGTACTTC.

The rearrangement uses TRBV9 and TRBJ2-5; 7 nucleotides align to TRBD2. Trimming removed 3 bases from V and 4 bases from J; junction bases left unmatched: 9. Germline CDR1 is SGDLS and CDR2 is YYNGEE. The CDR3 length is 15 residues. The CDR3 DNA sequence: TGTGCCAGCAGCGGAGCGGGATGGGTTGGAGAGACCCAGTACTTC. Encoded protein: CASSGAGWVGETQYF. The full variable domain, rest sourced from reference TRBV9 and TRBJ2-5, is DSGVTQTPKHLITATGQRVTLRCSPRSGDLSVYWYQQSLDQGLQFLIQYYNGEERAKGNILERFSAQQFPDLHSELNLSSLELGDSALYFCASSGAGWVGETQYFGPGTRLLVL.

This clone was seen only a few times. This chain joins TRBV27 and TRBJ2-5; weak D call: TRBD2 (5 bases). CDR1 MNHEY and CDR2 SMNVEV come from the germline V gene (reference sequence). This CDR3 is built from 12 residues. V lost 4 bases to trimming and J lost 10 bases, with 13 bases between them. CDR3 region: CASSSGGRDQYF. The CDR3 DNA reads as TGTGCCAGCAGTTCAGGCGGTCGGGACCAGTACTTC.

The rearrangement joins TRBV2 to TRBJ2-5; D call uncertain. The length of the CDR3 is 14 residues. The V gene lost 7 bases and the J gene lost 2 bases, with 14 bases spanning the gap. CDR1 and CDR2 (germline): SNHLY, FYNNEI. The CDR3 DNA follows: TGTGCCAGCATCACCCTAGGATCTCAAGAGACCCAGTACTTC. It encodes CASITLGSQETQYF.

The chain has TRBV2 and TRBJ2-5, with D unclear. Germline V gene data show CDR1 as SNHLY and CDR2 as FYNNEI. This CDR3 contains 11 residues. V lost 7 bases and J 4 bases, leaving 7 bases between the germline ends. In nucleotides, the CDR3 is TGTGCCAGCATCACCCGAGAGACCCAGTACTTC. This gives the protein CASITRETQYF.

This clone was seen a few times. The rearrangement joins TRBV7-9 to TRBJ2-1; D ambiguous. V lost 5 bases and J 5 bases, leaving 10 bases between the germline ends. This CDR3 is built from 13 residues. Germline V gene data show CDR1 as SEHNR and CDR2 as FQNEAQ (reference sequence). The CDR3 region is CASSPPLDNEQFF. CDR3 DNA: TGTGCCAGCAGCCCCCCACTGGACAATGAGCAGTTCTTC. Supplemented by reference TRBV7-9 and TRBJ2-1, the full variable domain reads DTGVSQNPRHKITKRGQNVTFRCDPISEHNRLYWYRQTLGQGPEFLTYFQNEAQLEKSRLLSDRFSAERPKGSFSTLEIQRTEQGDSAMYLCASSPPLDNEQFFGPGTRLTVL.

This rearrangement joins TRBV29-1 to TRBJ1-5, with 8 bases matching TRBD1. Germline values: CDR1 SQVTM, CDR2 ANQGSEA. This CDR3 contains 14 residues. V was pared by 4 bases and J by 1 base, with 3 bases of the junction left unmatched. The CDR3 nucleotides are TGCAGCGTTGCAGACAGGGGCAGCAATCAGCCCCAGCATTTT. Translation gives CSVADRGSNQPQHF.

V is TRBV4-1 and J is TRBJ2-4; D is possibly TRBD1 (6 bases). This CDR3 has 15 amino acids. Germline V gene sequence: CDR1 MGHRA, CDR2 YSYEKL. V gave up 0 bases and J gave up 5 bases, with 11 bases separating them. DNA of the CDR3: TGCGCCAGCAGCCAAGAGGGGGCCAGGGAAAACATTCAGTACTTC. Translation gives CASSQEGARENIQYF.

The rearrangement uses TRBV4-1 and TRBJ2-7; TRBD2 agrees at 9 bases. CDR3 length: 16 residues. Trimming took 3 bases from V and 1 from J; bases not matched to a gene: 7. Germline lookup yields CDR1 MGHRA and CDR2 YSYEKL. CDR3 residues: CASSHRLAEDSYEQYF. The CDR3 nucleotides are TGCGCCAGCAGCCACCGACTAGCGGAAGATTCCTACGAGCAGTACTTC.